These 32 T cell receptor beta chains were sequenced from one sample in a study of shared clonotypes between healthy human individuals. TCRdb keeps only in-frame clones here, not all; method: immunoSEQ multiplex PCR. The data hold around 2,000,000 clones, with 85% to 95% observed a single time. The specimen sequenced was naive CD4+ T cells sorted from blood. Subset denoted: CD45RA+ positively selected. Receptor source: a man aged 18-30 years in good health.

The rearrangement joins TRBV5-4 to TRBJ2-7, with D possibly TRBD1 on 5 matching bases. V lost 3 bases to trimming and J lost 3 bases, with 16 bases between them. The CDR3 is 15 amino acids. From germline, CDR1 is SGHNT and CDR2 YYREEE (reference sequence). The CDR3 DNA reads as TGTGCCAGCAGCTATTTGGGGCAGAGCTACTACGAGCAGTACTTC. Translated, it gives CASSYLGQSYYEQYF.

The gene calls are TRBV19 and TRBJ2-2; D gene uncertain. CDR3 size: 15 residues. Germline V gene data show CDR1 as LNHDA and CDR2 as SQIVND (reference sequence). V was trimmed by 1 base and J by 0 bases, leaving 6 bases between them. CDR3 protein: CASSIGAANTGELFF. The CDR3 coding sequence is TGTGCCAGTAGTATAGGAGCTGCGAACACCGGGGAGCTGTTTTTT. The complete variable domain, with remaining parts taken from reference TRBV19 and TRBJ2-2, reads DGGITQSPKYLFRKEGQNVTLSCEQNLNHDAMYWYRQDPGQGLRLIYYSQIVNDFQKGDIAEGYSVSREKKESFPLTVTSAQKNPTAFYLCASSIGAANTGELFFGEGSRLTVL.

The chain couples TRBV6-1 to TRBJ1-2, with D tentatively TRBD1 (5 bases). The CDR3 runs 13 residues. CDR1 is MNHNS, CDR2 SASEGT, per germline. Between the trimmed V and J ends, which lost 4 bases and 3 bases, there was a span of 9 bases. CDR3 in DNA: TGTGCCAGCAGTGGACAGATATACTATGGCTACACCTTC. It specifies CASSGQIYYGYTF.

This clone was counted only a few times. The same CDR3 arises from other DNA sequences in this sample as well. This chain links TRBV2 with TRBJ2-7; D may be TRBD1 (5 bases). CDR1 and CDR2 from the germline V gene are SNHLY and FYNNEI. The CDR3 runs 12 residues. Trimming stripped 6 bases from V and 2 bases from J, with 8 bases between. The CDR3: CASRQDTYEQYF. In nucleotides, the CDR3 is TGTGCCAGCAGGCAGGACACCTACGAGCAGTACTTC.

Of note for this clone: This may be a read error: a much more frequent sequence differs by one nucleotide. This CDR3 is also generated by other DNA sequences in the sample. This sequence joins TRBV4-1 and TRBJ2-2, with TRBD2 matching over 7 bases. Germline V gives CDR1 MGHRA, CDR2 YSYEKL. CDR3 size: 15 residues. In DNA form, the CDR3 reads TGCGCCAGCAGCCACGCGGGAGACTACACCGGGGAGCTATTTTTT. This encodes CASSHAGDYTGELFF.

The CDR3 is CASSPPTLLSYEQYF. Written as DNA, the CDR3 is TGTGCCAGCAGCCCTCCGACCCTTCTATCCTACGAGCAGTACTTC. V gene TRBV5-6 combines with J gene TRBJ2-7; no clear D gene. Germline CDR1 and CDR2: SGHDT and YYEEEE. V was cut by 4 bases and J by 1 base, with 15 bases left in between. The CDR3 consists of 15 residues.

The chain links TRBV5-1 to TRBJ1-2; no definite D call. The CDR3 totals 17 residues. Looked up from germline, CDR1 is SGHRS and CDR2 is YFSETQ. V lost 0 bases and J 2 bases, leaving 17 bases between the germline ends. The CDR3 loop is CASSLAVDTGYNYGYTF. The CDR3, as DNA: TGCGCCAGCAGCTTGGCCGTCGACACCGGATACAACTATGGCTACACCTTC.

To note about this clone: One junction end does not reproduce the germline sequence, and a read error may be involved. The chain has TRBV5-1 and TRBJ2-1; D perhaps matches TRBD2 (6 bases). CDR3 length: 12 residues. The germline gives CDR1 SGHRS, CDR2 YFSETQ. In DNA, the CDR3 is TGCGTCAGCAGCTTGGCCGGGAGTGAGCAGTTCTTC. It encodes CVSSLAGSEQFF.

This clone occurred once. The same CDR3 is also encoded by other DNA sequences in this sample. The CDR3 loop reads CASSLDSPNYGYTF. The CDR3 DNA sequence: TGTGCCAGCAGCTTAGACAGTCCGAACTATGGCTACACCTTC. The chain couples TRBV11-2 to TRBJ1-2; D not certain. V gave up 0 bases and J gave up 2 bases, with 7 bases separating them. CDR1 is SGHAT, CDR2 FQNNGV, per germline. The length of the CDR3 is 14 residues.

This clone appeared a single time. At the DNA level, this CDR3 is encoded by other sequences in the same sample as well. This chain joins TRBV5-6 and TRBJ2-5; tentative D call: TRBD2 (6 bases). Per the germline V gene, CDR1 is SGHDT and CDR2 is YYEEEE. There are 13 residues in the CDR3. V lost 2 bases to trimming and J lost 4 bases, with 9 bases between them. DNA of the CDR3: TGTGCCAGCAGCTTAGGGCGGGGAGAGACCCAGTACTTC. Amino acid sequence: CASSLGRGETQYF.

This rearrangement joins TRBV6-1 to TRBJ2-5; D might be TRBD2 (6 bases). CDR1 is MNHNS, CDR2 SASEGT, per germline. Trimming took 6 bases from V and 5 from J, leaving 16 bases between them. This CDR3 is built from 14 residues. The CDR3 bases are TGTGCCAGCAGCCGGCTAGGGCTAGCGGAGACCCAGTACTTC. Protein: CASSRLGLAETQYF.

On this clone: Other DNA sequences in this sample translate to the same CDR3. This sequence joins TRBV7-9 and TRBJ1-4; D is undetermined. The CDR3 extends over 14 amino acids. V gave up 5 bases and J gave up 4 bases, with 11 bases separating them. CDR1 and CDR2 (germline): SEHNR, FQNEAQ (reference sequence). This CDR3 reads CASSPSRGNEKLFF. CDR3 coding DNA: TGTGCCAGCAGCCCCTCGCGAGGTAATGAAAAACTGTTTTTT.

The chain is built from TRBV19 and TRBJ1-5; D gene uncertain. The V end was cut by 0 bases, the J end by 7 bases, with 10 bases between. The CDR3 is made up of 14 amino acids. Germline CDR1 LNHDA, CDR2 SQIVND (reference sequence). CDR3 sequence (DNA): TGTGCCAGTAGTATAGATGGGGTTCCCCAGCCCCAGCATTTT. Translation: CASSIDGVPQPQHF.

The chain employs TRBV18 and TRBJ2-1; 15 nucleotides agree with TRBD2. The CDR3 extends over 17 amino acids. V lost 6 bases to trimming and J lost 7 bases; unmatched junction nucleotides: 10. Germline V gene lookup returns CDR1 KGHSH and CDR2 LQKENI. CDR3 protein: CASSAGLAGGLENEQFF. The CDR3 nucleotides read TGTGCCAGCTCCGCGGGACTAGCGGGAGGCCTCGAGAATGAGCAGTTCTTC.

With respect to this clone: Different DNA sequences within this sample yield the same CDR3. J is TRBJ1-6 and V is TRBV6-5; 8 bases line up with TRBD1. There are 14 residues in the CDR3. Unmatched junction bases numbered 6, after V lost 8 bases and J lost 6 bases. Per germline, CDR1 MNHEY and CDR2 SVGAGI. The CDR3 DNA follows: TGTGCCAGCTCCCGGACAGGGAGTAATTCACCCCTCCACTTT. Its protein is CASSRTGSNSPLHF.

This chain connects TRBV10-3 to TRBJ1-3; 8 bases map to TRBD1. Per the germline V gene, CDR1 is ENHRY and CDR2 is SYGVKD. V dropped 6 bases and J dropped 4; count of bases not matched to a gene: 17. The CDR3 covers 18 residues. CDR3 sequence: CAISRPTTYRGEGNTIYF. The CDR3 nucleotides are TGTGCCATCAGCCGACCAACTACCTACAGGGGGGAAGGAAACACCATATATTTT.

Here the CDR3 reads CASSLNLQGHEQYF. The CDR3 DNA follows: TGTGCCAGCAGCCTAAACTTACAGGGCCACGAGCAGTACTTC. The gene calls are TRBV9 and TRBJ2-7, with a weak D call TRBD1 (6 bases). Trimming shortened V by 4 bases and J by 5 bases, and 16 bases separated the two germline ends. This CDR3 contains 14 residues. CDR1 and CDR2 (germline): SGDLS, YYNGEE.

This chain connects TRBV27 to TRBJ2-7, with 7 positions matching TRBD2. The CDR3 has 15 residues. With V trimmed by 5 bases and J by 0 bases, 7 bases remained unmatched. Per germline, CDR1 MNHEY and CDR2 SMNVEV (reference sequence). The CDR3 is CASSPGLLSSYEQYF. CDR3 in DNA: TGTGCCAGCAGTCCGGGACTATTGAGCTCCTACGAGCAGTACTTC.

The J gene is TRBJ2-1, the V gene TRBV11-2; 7 nucleotides agree with TRBD1. Germline V CDR1 and CDR2: SGHAT, FQNNGV. This CDR3 region has 14 residues. After removal of 5 bases from V and 7 bases from J, the junction contained 8 bases not matched to a gene. The CDR3 region has the DNA TGTGCCAGCAGCAAGAACAGGGGACGGAATGAGCAGTTCTTC. Protein product: CASSKNRGRNEQFF.

The V call is TRBV7-9, the J call TRBJ2-1; 8 bases map to TRBD2. Trimming removed 3 bases from V and 8 bases from J; junction bases left unmatched: 6. From germline, CDR1 is SEHNR and CDR2 FQNEAQ (reference sequence). The CDR3 is made up of 14 amino acids. The CDR3 DNA reads TGTGCCAGCAGCTTGAGCGGGAGTCTGGATGAGCAGTTCTTC. It is translated as CASSLSGSLDEQFF.

CDR3 sequence: CAWSQSPSSGKEQFF. The CDR3 DNA follows: TGTGCCTGGAGTCAATCTCCCTCGAGCGGGAAGGAGCAGTTCTTC. The chain joins TRBV30 to TRBJ2-1, with 7 bases matching TRBD2. Germline CDR1 reads GTSNPN; CDR2 reads SVGIG (reference sequence). Trimming took 2 bases from V and 10 from J; bases not matched to a gene: 14. The CDR3 extends over 15 amino acids.

This rearrangement joins TRBV13 to TRBJ2-5, with 10 bases aligning to TRBD1. V lost 3 bases, J lost 6 bases, and 4 bases stayed unmatched. Germline CDR1 is PRHDT and CDR2 is FYEKMQ (reference sequence). This CDR3 has 14 amino acids. This CDR3 reads CASSLTGGRKTQYF. The CDR3 region has the DNA TGTGCCAGCAGCTTGACAGGGGGCAGGAAGACCCAGTACTTC.

A word on this clone: Other nucleotide sequences in the sample specify the same CDR3. The rearrangement links TRBV29-1 to TRBJ2-3; no reliable D call. The CDR3 loop spans 12 amino acids. Trimming left V 0 bases short and J 5 bases short, with 6 bases between. CDR1 is SQVTM and CDR2 is ANQGSEA in the germline V gene. CDR3 in amino acids: CSVEDRGDTQYF. The CDR3 DNA follows: TGCAGCGTTGAAGATCGCGGAGATACGCAGTATTTT.

The J gene is TRBJ2-2, the V gene TRBV11-3; D possibly matches TRBD1 or TRBD2 (5 bases each). CDR1 and CDR2 from the germline V gene are SGHNT and YENEEA. This CDR3 has 15 amino acids. The ends were cut back, 5 bases at V and 0 bases at J, with 10 bases in the middle. For the CDR3, the DNA is TGTGCCAGCAGCGGGGGTCGGGCGAACACCGGGGAGCTGTTTTTT. As protein: CASSGGRANTGELFF. Looking up the rest from reference TRBV11-3 and TRBJ2-2 gives the full variable domain: EAGVVQSPRYKIIEKKQPVAFWCNPISGHNTLYWYLQNLGQGPELLIRYENEEAVDDSQLPKDRFSAERLKGVDSTLKIQPAELGDSAVYLCASSGGRANTGELFFGEGSRLTVL.

The rearrangement joins TRBV10-2 to TRBJ2-5; TRBD1 agrees at 10 bases. Germline trimming cut 3 bases from V and 4 bases from J; bases unmatched to any gene: 8. CDR1 is WSHSY and CDR2 is SAAADI in the germline V gene. The length of the CDR3 is 16 residues. CDR3 region: CASSEWGQGLGETQYF. In DNA form, the CDR3 reads TGCGCCAGCAGTGAATGGGGACAGGGGTTGGGAGAGACCCAGTACTTC.

The chain has TRBV10-3 and TRBJ1-2, with TRBD1 matching over 9 bases. The germline V gene encodes CDR1 ENHRY and CDR2 SYGVKD. V was pared by 6 bases and J by 5 bases, with 7 bases of the junction left unmatched. The CDR3 loop spans 14 amino acids. The CDR3 DNA sequence: TGTGCCATCAGCGGGACAGGGACTTTATATGGCTACACCTTC. It is translated as CAISGTGTLYGYTF.

Remarks on this clone: Other nucleotide sequences from this sample produce the same CDR3. This sequence joins TRBV18 and TRBJ2-7, with a weak D call TRBD2 (5 bases). CDR3 length: 15 residues. V shed 3 bases and J shed 1 base, with 13 bases lying between them. The V gene's germline CDR1 is KGHSH and CDR2 LQKENI. As DNA, the CDR3 is TGTGCCAGCTCACCCCCCTCAAGGGAGTCCTACGAGCAGTACTTC. It specifies CASSPPSRESYEQYF.

This clone was counted many times. The V gene is TRBV11-2, the J gene TRBJ2-7, with TRBD2 matching over 7 bases. The V gene end was trimmed by 5 bases and the J gene end by 1 base; junction bases not matched to a gene: 8. CDR3 length: 15 residues. The germline gives CDR1 SGHAT, CDR2 FQNNGV. For the CDR3, the DNA is TGTGCCAGCAGCCCGGAGCGGGGCCCTTCCTACGAGCAGTACTTC. This translates into CASSPERGPSYEQYF.

This chain joins TRBV5-6 and TRBJ2-3; TRBD2 might be the D (5 bases). CDR3 length: 19 residues. Between the trimmed V and J ends, which lost 4 bases and 1 base, there was a span of 25 bases. Germline CDR1 reads SGHDT; CDR2 reads YYEEEE. CDR3 sequence reads: CASSKGGGLAGQGTDTQYF. The CDR3 bases are TGTGCCAGCAGCAAAGGTGGAGGACTGGCCGGGCAGGGCACAGATACGCAGTATTTT.

A note on this clone: Since a much larger clone is just one base distant, this may be a read error. The chain combines TRBV9 with TRBJ2-5; D is possibly TRBD1 (5 bases). Germline values: CDR1 SGDLS, CDR2 YYNGEE. The CDR3 has 16 amino acids. Between the trimmed V and J ends, which lost 0 bases and 3 bases, there was a span of 15 bases. In DNA form, the CDR3 reads TGTGCCAGCAGCGTAGGCCCCGGCAGGGAAGAAGAGACCCAGTACTTC. Its protein is CASSVGPGREEETQYF.

Here the CDR3 reads CASSFLQANINEQFF. The DNA for the CDR3 is TGCGCCAGCAGCTTTCTACAGGCCAATATCAATGAGCAGTTCTTC. The V gene is TRBV5-1, the J gene TRBJ2-1; a possible D gene is TRBD1 (5 bases). The CDR3 extends over 15 amino acids. The V gene lost 2 bases and the J gene lost 6 bases, with 15 bases spanning the gap. Germline V gene lookup returns CDR1 SGHRS and CDR2 YFSETQ.

Only one count was recorded for this clone. The chain is built from TRBV28 and TRBJ2-7; D not resolved. Germline CDR1 reads MDHEN; CDR2 reads SYDVKM. V was clipped by 10 bases and J by 2 bases, with 12 bases between them. This CDR3 region has 12 residues. The chain's CDR3 is CATLRSTYEQYF. DNA for the CDR3: TGTGCCACCCTTCGGTCTACCTACGAGCAGTACTTC.